Listed here are 31 T cell receptor beta chains from one sample, sequenced in a study of cytomegalovirus exposure and HLA in healthy donors. The study ran its PCR with 60 Vbeta and 13 Jbeta primers. Assay used: immunoSEQ multiplex PCR; TCRdb lists only in-frame clones, some missing. This table has 200,000 or so clones, almost 85% appearing once. The sequenced sample consisted of PBMCs. The receptors were gathered from a boy under 18 in good health and CMV-seronegative.

Details on this clone: Additional DNA sequences in this sample encode the identical CDR3. The V and J genes are TRBV29-1 and TRBJ1-1; D is unclear. The CDR3 contains 10 residues. The germline gives CDR1 SQVTM, CDR2 ANQGSEA. Trimming stripped 5 bases from V and 1 base from J, with 2 bases between. This chain's CDR3 is CSVRNTEAFF. The CDR3 DNA reads TGCAGCGTTCGGAACACTGAAGCTTTCTTT.

The chain links TRBV28 to TRBJ2-1, with 9 bases identical to TRBD2. From germline, CDR1 is MDHEN and CDR2 SYDVKM. CDR3 length equals 16 residues. J was trimmed by 4 bases and V by 5 bases; bases with no gene match: 9. For the CDR3, the DNA is TGTGCCAGCAGTCCCCTGGATAGCGGGAGATACAATGAGCAGTTCTTC. Translated, it gives CASSPLDSGRYNEQFF.

The chain couples TRBV19 to TRBJ1-1; tentative D call: TRBD1 (5 bases). Trimming took 8 bases from V and 7 from J, leaving 17 bases between them. The CDR3 extends over 13 amino acids. The germline V gene has CDR1 LNHDA and CDR2 SQIVND (reference sequence). The CDR3 is CASGKTVTVEAFF. The CDR3 nucleotides read TGTGCCAGTGGAAAGACAGTTACGGTTGAAGCTTTCTTT.

The V call is TRBV21-1, the J call TRBJ2-7; the table calls TRBD2, which could not be checked here. TRBV21-1 is tagged as a pseudogene. This CDR3 region has 14 residues. The CDR3 here is CASSKDGEYHEQYF. In DNA, the CDR3 is TGTGCCAGCAGCAAAGACGGTGAGTACCACGAGCAGTACTTC.

For the CDR3, the DNA is TGTGCCTGGAGTGTCGGCGGTCACTCCTACAATGAGCAGTTCTTC. This encodes CAWSVGGHSYNEQFF. The V call is TRBV30, the J call TRBJ2-1; D gene unclear. Trimming left V 0 bases short and J 0 bases short, with 9 bases between. This CDR3 spans 15 amino acids. Germline CDR1 reads GTSNPN; CDR2 reads SVGIG (reference sequence).

The chain links TRBV7-2 to TRBJ1-5, with 9 bases aligning to TRBD1. The ends lost 4 bases at V and 4 bases at J; junction bases unmatched: 5. This CDR3 is built from 15 residues. Germline-derived CDR1 and CDR2 are SGHTA and FQGNSA. The CDR3 spells CASSSRTGENQPQHF. The CDR3, as DNA: TGTGCCAGCAGCTCAAGGACAGGGGAGAATCAGCCCCAGCATTTT.

The chain is built from TRBV6-5 and TRBJ2-7; D is possibly TRBD2 (5 bases). Germline values: CDR1 MNHEY, CDR2 SVGAGI. The CDR3 has 16 amino acids. V lost 4 bases and J 3 bases, leaving 19 bases between the germline ends. The CDR3 DNA reads TGTGCCAGCAGTTCCCGATCGGTAGGGAGATTCTACGAGCAGTACTTC. Protein product: CASSSRSVGRFYEQYF.

The V and J genes are TRBV28 and TRBJ1-2; 7 bases line up with TRBD1. The V gene end was trimmed by 3 bases and the J gene end by 4 bases; junction bases not matched to a gene: 8. Germline lookup yields CDR1 MDHEN and CDR2 SYDVKM. This CDR3 comprises 15 residues. CDR3 in amino acids: CASSFLTGRSYGYTF. CDR3 in DNA: TGTGCCAGCAGTTTTCTGACAGGGAGATCCTATGGCTACACCTTC.

This clone has a single count. The junction shows a germline mismatch at one end, possibly a read error. The chain recombines TRBV7-9 with TRBJ2-7; no firm D call. Germline assignment: CDR1 SEHNR and CDR2 FQNEAQ (reference sequence). This CDR3 contains 14 residues. As DNA, the CDR3 is TGTTCCAGCAGCTTAGGGCAGGTTGACGCCGAGCAGTACTTC. Encoded protein: CSSSLGQVDAEQYF.

This clone appeared a single time. The chain uses TRBV6-1 and TRBJ1-2; D is perhaps TRBD1 (5 bases). The CDR3 runs 14 residues. Germline CDR1 MNHNS, CDR2 SASEGT. With 1 base removed from V and 4 bases from J, the gap between germline ends came to 10 bases. The CDR3 DNA sequence: TGTGCCAGCAGTGAAGTTTGGGGGGGCTATGGCTACACCTTC. This codes for CASSEVWGGYGYTF.

Concerning this clone itself: Relative to the germline gene, one junction end is altered; a read error may explain this. The J gene is TRBJ2-1, the V gene TRBV27; tentative D call: TRBD1 (5 bases). The CDR3 has 13 residues. Per the germline V gene, CDR1 is MNHEY and CDR2 is SMNVEV (reference sequence). The CDR3 here is CASSLVAAGKPLF. CDR3 nucleotide sequence: TGTGCCAGCAGTCTAGTAGCCGCAGGGAAACCTCTCTTC.

The chain links TRBV5-6 to TRBJ1-2; D remains unclear. The V gene's germline CDR1 is SGHDT and CDR2 YYEEEE. With 4 bases removed from V and 4 bases from J, the gap between germline ends came to 17 bases. This CDR3 spans 15 amino acids. The CDR3: CASSPNWEFGYGYTF. The CDR3 nucleotides read TGTGCCAGCAGCCCCAACTGGGAGTTTGGCTATGGCTACACCTTC. Full variable domain (rest looked up from reference TRBV5-6 and TRBJ1-2): DAGVTQSPTHLIKTRGQQVTLRCSPKSGHDTVSWYQQALGQGPQFIFQYYEEEERQRGNFPDRFSGHQFPNYSSELNVNALLLGDSALYLCASSPNWEFGYGYTFGSGTRLTVV.

The chain couples TRBV27 to TRBJ1-2; D is uncertain. Germline V gives CDR1 MNHEY, CDR2 SMNVEV (reference sequence). Trimming removed 4 bases at V and 3 bases at J, with 12 bases between. The CDR3 contains 14 residues. Here the CDR3 DNA reads TGTGCCAGCAGTTCCTCCTCGGTCCACTATGGCTACACCTTC. This gives the protein CASSSSSVHYGYTF.

The rearrangement joins TRBV10-3 to TRBJ2-6; D not certain. Trimming shortened V by 11 bases and J by 6 bases, and 8 bases separated the two germline ends. The germline gives CDR1 ENHRY, CDR2 SYGVKD. There are 11 residues in the CDR3. The CDR3, as DNA: TGTGCCTCCAGCGAGGCCAACGTCCTGACTTTC. Encoded protein: CASSEANVLTF.

This chain links TRBV20-1 with TRBJ2-7; D remains ambiguous. With 3 bases removed from V and 4 bases from J, the gap between germline ends came to 4 bases. The CDR3 runs to 10 residues. Germline V gene data show CDR1 as DFQATT and CDR2 as SNEGSKA (reference sequence). The CDR3 nucleotides are TGCAGTGCTAGGCGGTACGAGCAGTACTTC. Translated: CSARRYEQYF.

This chain uses TRBV10-2 with TRBJ2-7, with TRBD1 identical over 7 bases. CDR1 is WSHSY, CDR2 SAAADI, per germline. This CDR3 comprises 11 residues. Trimming removed 0 bases from V and 11 bases from J; junction bases left unmatched: 1. CDR3 loop: CASSESDREYF. CDR3 sequence (DNA): TGCGCCAGCAGTGAGTCTGACAGGGAGTACTTC.

The genes are TRBV7-3 and TRBJ2-7; 12 positions match TRBD2. CDR3 length equals 16 residues. Per germline, CDR1 SGHTA and CDR2 FQGTGA. With V trimmed by 5 bases and J by 7 bases, 12 bases remained unmatched. The CDR3, as DNA: TGTGCCAGCAGCCCCTCTTCGGGACTAGCGGGCAGTGAGCAGTACTTC. Protein sequence: CASSPSSGLAGSEQYF. Combining the CDR3 with reference TRBV7-3 and TRBJ2-7 gives the whole variable domain GAGVSQTPSNKVTEKGKYVELRCDPISGHTALYWYRQSLGQGPEFLIYFQGTGAADDSGLPNDRFFAVRPEGSVSTLKIQRTERGDSAVYLCASSPSSGLAGSEQYFGPGTRLTVT.

This clone was detected a few times. The V and J genes are TRBV7-9 and TRBJ1-6; D is uncertain. The CDR3 covers 13 residues. V was pared by 5 bases and J by 9 bases, with 11 bases between. Germline CDR1 is SEHNR and CDR2 is FQNEAQ (reference sequence). For the CDR3, the DNA is TGTGCCAGCAGCCCCCTTGACATTTCACCCCTCCACTTT. It codes for CASSPLDISPLHF.

This clone was observed once. The chain combines TRBV28 with TRBJ1-5; perhaps TRBD1 as D (5 bases). The CDR3 totals 14 residues. Germline loops: CDR1 MDHEN, CDR2 SYDVKM. Trimming pared 3 bases from V and 11 bases from J, leaving 17 bases between. CDR3 loop: CASSFLGTGGAQHF. In DNA form, the CDR3 reads TGTGCCAGCAGTTTTCTGGGCACCGGGGGGGCCCAGCATTTT.

The chain recombines TRBV5-4 with TRBJ1-5; D is ambiguous. Germline V gene sequence: CDR1 SGHNT, CDR2 YYREEE (reference sequence). This CDR3 contains 13 residues. Trimming took 2 bases from V and 0 from J, leaving 3 bases between them. The CDR3 DNA follows: TGTGCCAGCAGCTTTAATAGCAATCAGCCCCAGCATTTT. It yields the protein CASSFNSNQPQHF.

This chain links TRBV2 with TRBJ2-7; 8 bases map to TRBD2. CDR1 SNHLY and CDR2 FYNNEI come from the germline V gene. Trimming took 4 bases from V and 0 from J; bases not matched to a gene: 2. The CDR3 is 14 amino acids. The CDR3 is CASSVAGPSYEQYF. The CDR3 DNA reads as TGTGCCAGCAGTGTAGCGGGGCCCTCCTACGAGCAGTACTTC.

The rearrangement uses TRBV5-8 and TRBJ1-1; 8 bases fit TRBD1. V was pared by 3 bases and J by 0 bases, with 4 bases of the junction left unmatched. CDR1 is SGHTS, CDR2 YDEGEE, per germline. The CDR3 length is 15 residues. CDR3 bases: TGTGCCAGCAGCTGGCAGACAGGGGTGAACACTGAAGCTTTCTTT. Protein sequence: CASSWQTGVNTEAFF.

The rearrangement uses TRBV7-3 and TRBJ2-3, with D possibly TRBD2 on 7 matching bases. V was cut by 0 bases and J by 5 bases, with 9 bases left in between. This CDR3 spans 14 amino acids. CDR1 SGHTA and CDR2 FQGTGA come from the germline V gene. The CDR3 DNA reads TGTGCCAGCAGCTTAACGGGGGGGCAAGATACGCAGTATTTT. It is translated as CASSLTGGQDTQYF.

J is TRBJ2-7 and V is TRBV5-4; TRBD1 agrees at 7 bases. Germline V gene sequence: CDR1 SGHNT, CDR2 YYREEE (reference sequence). The CDR3 extends over 16 amino acids. With 4 bases clipped from V and 0 bases from J, the junction kept 10 bases outside the gene matches. CDR3 residues: CASSRRGTDSSYEQYF. DNA for the CDR3: TGTGCCAGCAGCCGCAGGGGGACAGATAGCTCCTACGAGCAGTACTTC.

The chain has TRBV2 and TRBJ2-4; tentative D call: TRBD1 (6 bases). CDR1 is SNHLY and CDR2 is FYNNEI in the germline V gene. This CDR3 region has 14 residues. Trimming shortened V by 2 bases and J by 7 bases, and 12 bases separated the two germline ends. The CDR3 sequence: CASSERLQGNIQYF. In DNA, the CDR3 is TGTGCCAGCAGTGAAAGGCTCCAGGGGAACATTCAGTACTTC.

The chain is built from TRBV29-1 and TRBJ1-2; the match to TRBD1 covers 8 bases. Per germline, CDR1 SQVTM and CDR2 ANQGSEA. CDR3 length: 14 amino acids. After removal of 4 bases from V and 6 bases from J, the junction contained 10 bases not matched to a gene. In DNA form, the CDR3 reads TGCAGCGTTGTGGGCGGACAGGGTGTAAATGGCTACACCTTC. Translating gives CSVVGGQGVNGYTF.

The V call is TRBV27, the J call TRBJ2-1, with D possibly being TRBD1 (5 bases). V dropped 3 bases and J dropped 8 bases, with 11 bases sitting between them. The CDR3 contains 13 residues. Germline V gene sequence: CDR1 MNHEY, CDR2 SMNVEV (reference sequence). The CDR3 loop is CASSLEWGDEQFF. CDR3 nucleotide sequence: TGTGCCAGCAGTTTGGAGTGGGGCGATGAGCAGTTCTTC.

This clone showed up just a few times. The V gene is TRBV4-3, the J gene TRBJ1-3, with TRBD1 identical over 7 bases. CDR1 LGHNA and CDR2 YSLEER come from the germline V gene. This CDR3 has 15 residues. V lost 5 bases and J lost 0; bases outside the gene matches: 4. For the CDR3, the DNA is TGCGCCAGCAGCGAAGGGACAGTCTCTGGAAACACCATATATTTT. It yields the protein CASSEGTVSGNTIYF.

The chain carries TRBV5-1 and TRBJ1-1; D is undetermined. This CDR3 has 15 residues. Looked up from germline, CDR1 is SGHRS and CDR2 is YFSETQ. The V end was cut by 3 bases, the J end by 0 bases, with 12 bases between. CDR3 sequence reads: CASSSLGSMNTEAFF. CDR3 DNA sequence: TGCGCCAGCAGCTCCCTGGGGAGCATGAACACTGAAGCTTTCTTT.

This clone was found once. The chain has TRBV9 and TRBJ1-3, with a tentative D call TRBD1 (6 bases). The CDR3 contains 16 residues. V lost 4 bases and J lost 4, with 18 bases in between. Germline values: CDR1 SGDLS, CDR2 YYNGEE. The CDR3 loop reads CASSPRQVSVGNTIYF. Here the CDR3 DNA reads TGTGCCAGCAGCCCACGACAGGTATCGGTGGGAAACACCATATATTTT.

The chain joins TRBV10-2 to TRBJ2-6, with 10 bases identical to TRBD2. CDR1 is WSHSY and CDR2 is SAAADI in the germline V gene. The CDR3 is made up of 19 amino acids. Trimming removed 0 bases from V and 0 bases from J; junction bases left unmatched: 5. For the CDR3, the DNA is TGCGCCAGCAGTGAGTCGCCTAGCGGGGGTAGCTCTGGGGCCAACGTCCTGACTTTC. Amino acids: CASSESPSGGSSGANVLTF.